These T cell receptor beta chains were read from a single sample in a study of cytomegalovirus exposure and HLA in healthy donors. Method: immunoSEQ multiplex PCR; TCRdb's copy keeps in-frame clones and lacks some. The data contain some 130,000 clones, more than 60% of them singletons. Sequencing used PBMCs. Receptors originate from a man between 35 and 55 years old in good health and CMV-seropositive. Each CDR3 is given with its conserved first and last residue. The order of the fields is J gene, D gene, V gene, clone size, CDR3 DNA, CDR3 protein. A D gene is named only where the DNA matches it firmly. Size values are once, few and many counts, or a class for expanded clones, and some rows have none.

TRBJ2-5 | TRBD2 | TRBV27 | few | TGTGCCTCCAGAGGGCTAGCGGCTAACCAAGAGACCCAGTACTTC | CASRGLAANQETQYF
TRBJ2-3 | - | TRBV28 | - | TGTCCCATGACCCAGGGGACAACAGATACGCAGTATTTT | CPMTQGTTDTQYF
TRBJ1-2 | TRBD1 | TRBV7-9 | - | TGTGCCAGCAGCCCGGGACAGGGTAACTATGGCTACACCTTC | CASSPGQGNYGYTF
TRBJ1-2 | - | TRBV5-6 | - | TGTGCCAGCAGCTTCGGGCGTAGCGGCGGCTACACCTTC | CASSFGRSGGYTF
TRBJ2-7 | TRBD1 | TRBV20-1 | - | TGCAGTGCCCCGACAGGGTACGAGCAGTACTTC | CSAPTGYEQYF
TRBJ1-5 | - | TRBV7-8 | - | TGTGCCAGCAGCTTAGGAGCAGGAGGCCAGCCCCAGCATTTT | CASSLGAGGQPQHF
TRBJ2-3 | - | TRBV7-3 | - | TGTGCCAGCAGCTTATACTTCACAGATACGCAGTATTTT | CASSLYFTDTQYF
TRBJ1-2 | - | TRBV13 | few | TGTGCCAGCAGCTTAGATACCCGTGGGCAGAACTATGGCTACACCTTC | CASSLDTRGQNYGYTF
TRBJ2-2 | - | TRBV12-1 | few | TGTGCCAGCATCACACCGGCGGGAGACGACACCGGGGAGCTGTTTTTT | CASITPAGDDTGELFF
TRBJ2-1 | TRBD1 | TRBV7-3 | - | TGTGCCAGCAGCCCCCGGGACAGGGGGCTGCTAAACGGGGGTGGGAATTACAATGAGCAGTTCTTC | CASSPRDRGLLNGGGNYNEQFF
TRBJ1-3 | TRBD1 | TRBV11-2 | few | TGTGCCAGCAGCTTGGGACAGGGGGCGACGGGAAACACCATATATTTT | CASSLGQGATGNTIYF
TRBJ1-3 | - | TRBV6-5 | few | TGTGCCAGCAGTTTATTATCCTGGGACATTGGAAACACCATATATTTT | CASSLLSWDIGNTIYF
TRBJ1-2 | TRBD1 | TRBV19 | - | TGTGCCAGTGCCCAGGACAGGTTCTATGGCTACACCTTC | CASAQDRFYGYTF
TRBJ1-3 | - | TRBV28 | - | TGTGCCAGCAGTTTATGGGTCAGGGGCGGCGGAAACACCATATATTTT | CASSLWVRGGGNTIYF
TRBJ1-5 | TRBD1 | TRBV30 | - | TGTGCCTGGGGGACAGGCTGGAATCAGCCCCAGCATTTT | CAWGTGWNQPQHF
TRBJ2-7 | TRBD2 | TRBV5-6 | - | TGTGCCAGCAGCTCGTGGGGGAGGGACGAGCAGTACTTC | CASSSWGRDEQYF
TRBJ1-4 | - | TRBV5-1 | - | TGCGCCAGCAGCTTAGGCCAGGGATACGAAAAACTGTTTTTT | CASSLGQGYEKLFF
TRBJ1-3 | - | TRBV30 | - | TGTGCCTGGAGTGTCTCTAGCTCTGGAAACACCATATATTTT | CAWSVSSSGNTIYF
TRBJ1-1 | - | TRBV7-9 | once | TGTGCCAGCAGCTCCAGGACACTGAACACTGAAGCTTTCTTT | CASSSRTLNTEAFF
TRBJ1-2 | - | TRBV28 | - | TGTGCCAGCAGACAAGAACATGGCTACACCTTC | CASRQEHGYTF
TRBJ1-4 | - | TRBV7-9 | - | TGTGCCAGCAGCTTAGGTGGCGGGGGTGGGGAAAAACTGTTTTTT | CASSLGGGGGEKLFF
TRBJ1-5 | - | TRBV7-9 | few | TGTGCCAGCAGCCCTGGTTGGGGGCTCGATCAGCCCCAGCATTTT | CASSPGWGLDQPQHF
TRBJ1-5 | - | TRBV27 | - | TGTGCCAGCAGTGCCAGTCAGAAATCCAATCAGCCCCAGCATTTT | CASSASQKSNQPQHF
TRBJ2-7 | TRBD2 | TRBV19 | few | TGTGCCAGTAGGGTCAGCGGGGCTTCCTACGAGCAGTACTTC | CASRVSGASYEQYF
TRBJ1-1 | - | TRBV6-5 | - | TGTGCCAGCAGAGAATCAGGAGGTCGGACTGAAGCTTTCTTT | CASRESGGRTEAFF
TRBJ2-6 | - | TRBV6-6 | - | TGTGCCACCTCAGGGGCTGGGGCCAACGTCCTGACTTTC | CATSGAGANVLTF
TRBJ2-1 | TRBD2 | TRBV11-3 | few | TGTGCCAGCAGCACGGGACTAGCGGGAGCTGAGCAGTTCTTC | CASSTGLAGAEQFF
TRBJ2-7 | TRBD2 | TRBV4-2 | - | TGTGCCAGCAGGCCTGATGGGGGGAGGGCCGCTTACGAGCAGTACTTC | CASRPDGGRAAYEQYF
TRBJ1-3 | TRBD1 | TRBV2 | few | TGTGCCAGCAGAGCGGCACGACCGGGACAGGCCTACCCCAACACCATATATTTT | CASRAARPGQAYPNTIYF